The 11 T cell receptor beta chains given below trace back to one sample, sequenced in a study of radiotherapy plus CTLA-4 blockade in lung cancer. TCRdb's copy holds only in-frame clones and misses some; the assay was immunoSEQ multiplex PCR. The sample lists 95,000 to 150,000 clones; 85% to 90% were seen once. Source: peripheral blood, taken from a patient treated with radiotherapy plus ipilimumab. The receptors derive from a human donor with non-small cell lung cancer that progressed on radiotherapy plus ipilimumab.

J is TRBJ2-3 and V is TRBV15; the match to TRBD1 covers 9 bases. The CDR3 loop spans 16 amino acids. Germline V gene lookup returns CDR1 LNHNV and CDR2 YYDKDF (reference sequence). J gave up 4 bases and V 5 bases, and 10 bases lay outside the gene matches. DNA for the CDR3: TGTGCCACCAGCTTCCAAACAGGGGGCCCCTCAGATACGCAGTATTTT. It yields the protein CATSFQTGGPSDTQYF.

This clone was counted once. The gene calls are TRBV30 and TRBJ1-3; D remains unclear. The germline V gene encodes CDR1 GTSNPN and CDR2 SVGIG (reference sequence). V dropped 0 bases and J dropped 9 bases, with 6 bases sitting between them. The CDR3 covers 11 residues. CDR3: CAWSVRATIYF. DNA for the CDR3: TGTGCCTGGAGTGTACGCGCCACCATATATTTT.

V usage is TRBV5-1 and J usage is TRBJ2-1, with TRBD2 matching over 7 bases. Trimming took 1 base from V and 4 from J; bases not matched to a gene: 5. The CDR3 totals 15 residues. The germline V gene has CDR1 SGHRS and CDR2 YFSETQ. CDR3 sequence: CASSLRGRDYNEQFF. The CDR3 nucleotides are TGCGCCAGCAGCTTGCGTGGGAGGGATTACAATGAGCAGTTCTTC. The whole variable domain, filled in from reference TRBV5-1 and TRBJ2-1, reads KAGVTQTPRYLIKTRGQQVTLSCSPISGHRSVSWYQQTPGQGLQFLFEYFSETQRNKGNFPGRFSGRQFSNSRSEMNVSTLELGDSALYLCASSLRGRDYNEQFFGPGTRLTVL.

The chain employs TRBV29-1 and TRBJ2-3; D unclear. V was shortened by 5 bases and J by 5 bases, with 11 bases between the two germline ends. The CDR3 consists of 12 residues. CDR1 and CDR2 from the germline V gene are SQVTM and ANQGSEA. This chain's CDR3 is CSVSGVGDTQYF. The CDR3 DNA reads as TGCAGCGTTTCCGGAGTGGGAGATACGCAGTATTTT.

Concerning this clone: Other DNA variants within this sample encode the same CDR3. The chain has TRBV18 and TRBJ2-7, with 12 bases fitting TRBD2. The CDR3 sequence is 16 residues long. V lost 3 bases to trimming and J lost 1 base; unmatched junction nucleotides: 4. The germline CDR1 and CDR2 sequences are KGHSH and LQKENI. CDR3 nucleotide sequence: TGTGCCAGCTCACCCGGACTAGCGGGGACTTCCTACGAGCAGTACTTC. Its translation: CASSPGLAGTSYEQYF. Variable domain in full (rest from reference TRBV18 and TRBJ2-7): NAGVMQNPRHLVRRRGQEARLRCSPMKGHSHVYWYRQLPEEGLKFMVYLQKENIIDESGMPKERFSAEFPKEGPSILRIQQVVRGDSAAYFCASSPGLAGTSYEQYFGPGTRLTVT.

The chain joins TRBV19 to TRBJ1-1; no firm D call. The V and J ends lost 3 bases and 3 bases respectively, with 8 bases between them. The germline CDR1 and CDR2 sequences are LNHDA and SQIVND (reference sequence). The CDR3 is made up of 13 amino acids. DNA for the CDR3: TGTGCCAGTAGTATGGACTACGACACTGAAGCTTTCTTT. As protein: CASSMDYDTEAFF.

This clone occurred a few times. This rearrangement joins TRBV7-2 to TRBJ2-5, with 10 bases lining up with TRBD2. This CDR3 contains 15 residues. Germline CDR1 reads SGHTA; CDR2 reads FQGNSA. V lost 4 bases to trimming and J lost 4 bases; unmatched junction nucleotides: 6. CDR3 nucleotides: TGTGCCAGCAGCTCTAGCGGGAGCCGGGGAGAGACCCAGTACTTC. It specifies CASSSSGSRGETQYF.

The chain links TRBV29-1 to TRBJ2-1; tentative D call: TRBD1 (6 bases). Deletions cut 4 bases from V and 4 bases from J, with 14 bases between. Germline loops: CDR1 SQVTM, CDR2 ANQGSEA. There are 14 residues in the CDR3. As DNA, the CDR3 is TGCAGCGTTGTCTCTGGACAGAGATACAATGAGCAGTTCTTC. Encoded protein: CSVVSGQRYNEQFF.

V usage is TRBV7-8 and J usage is TRBJ2-7, with D possibly TRBD1 on 5 matching bases. The V and J ends lost 0 bases and 8 bases respectively, with 17 bases between them. This CDR3 comprises 15 residues. Germline CDR1 is SGHVS and CDR2 is FQNEAQ. The CDR3: CASSLARSSQGQQYF. The CDR3 nucleotides read TGTGCCAGCAGCTTAGCGCGGTCGAGCCAGGGTCAGCAGTACTTC.

The chain has TRBV5-1 and TRBJ2-7, with 11 bases identical to TRBD2. The germline gives CDR1 SGHRS, CDR2 YFSETQ. This CDR3 has 15 amino acids. V shed 3 bases, J shed 2 bases, and the junction held 4 bases outside the gene matches. The CDR3 coding sequence is TGCGCCAGCAGCTCCGTAGCGGGAGGGCCCTACGAGCAGTACTTC. Residues: CASSSVAGGPYEQYF. Together with reference TRBV5-1 and TRBJ2-7, the CDR3 gives the full variable domain: KAGVTQTPRYLIKTRGQQVTLSCSPISGHRSVSWYQQTPGQGLQFLFEYFSETQRNKGNFPGRFSGRQFSNSRSEMNVSTLELGDSALYLCASSSVAGGPYEQYFGPGTRLTVT.

The rearrangement links TRBV11-2 to TRBJ2-5, with D possibly TRBD2 on 5 matching bases. The CDR3 covers 14 residues. The V gene's germline CDR1 is SGHAT and CDR2 FQNNGV. Trimming removed 5 bases from V and 2 bases from J, with 12 bases in between. The CDR3 bases are TGTGCCAGCAGCCCCGCGGGTGGGCAAGAGACCCAGTACTTC. The encoded protein is CASSPAGGQETQYF.